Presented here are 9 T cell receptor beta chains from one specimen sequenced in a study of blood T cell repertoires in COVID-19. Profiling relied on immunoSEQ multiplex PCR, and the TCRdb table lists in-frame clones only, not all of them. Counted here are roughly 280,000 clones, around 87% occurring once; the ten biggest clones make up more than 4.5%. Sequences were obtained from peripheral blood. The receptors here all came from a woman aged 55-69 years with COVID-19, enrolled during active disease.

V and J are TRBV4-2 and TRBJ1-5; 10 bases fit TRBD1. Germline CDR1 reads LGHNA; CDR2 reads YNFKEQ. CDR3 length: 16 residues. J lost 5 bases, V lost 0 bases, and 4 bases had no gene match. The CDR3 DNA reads TGTGCCAGCAGCCAAGATATTGGACAGGGGGATCAGCCCCAGCATTTT. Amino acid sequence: CASSQDIGQGDQPQHF.

Here the CDR3 reads CASSFSRGYGYTF. CDR3 in DNA: TGTGCCAGCAGTTTTAGTCGGGGCTATGGCTACACCTTC. The chain carries TRBV6-2 or TRBV6-3 and TRBJ1-2; D gene unclear. The CDR3 is 13 amino acids. Trimming cost V 4 bases and J 4 bases, with 10 bases left between them. From germline, CDR1 is MNHEY and CDR2 SVGEGT.

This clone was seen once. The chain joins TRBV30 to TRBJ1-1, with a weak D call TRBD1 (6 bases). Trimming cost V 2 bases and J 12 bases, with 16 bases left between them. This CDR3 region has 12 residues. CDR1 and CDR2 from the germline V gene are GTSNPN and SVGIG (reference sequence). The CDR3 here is CAWSPNRAVTFF. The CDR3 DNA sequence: TGTGCCTGGAGTCCAAACAGGGCGGTGACTTTCTTT.

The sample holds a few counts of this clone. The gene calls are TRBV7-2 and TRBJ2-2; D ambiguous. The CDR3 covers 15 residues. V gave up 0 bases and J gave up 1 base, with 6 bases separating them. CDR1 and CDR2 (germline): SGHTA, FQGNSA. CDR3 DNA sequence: TGTGCCAGCAGCTTAGCGGCGGTGAACACCGGGGAGCTGTTTTTT. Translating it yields CASSLAAVNTGELFF.

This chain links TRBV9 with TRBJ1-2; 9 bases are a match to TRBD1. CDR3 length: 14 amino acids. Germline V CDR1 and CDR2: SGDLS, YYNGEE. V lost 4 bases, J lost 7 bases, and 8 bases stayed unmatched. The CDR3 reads CASSPSTGGGGYTF. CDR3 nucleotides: TGTGCCAGCAGCCCCTCGACAGGGGGAGGTGGCTACACCTTC.

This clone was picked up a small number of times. CDR3 region: CASSSPPGQGSSYEQYF. CDR3 coding DNA: TGTGCCAGCAGCTCACCTCCGGGACAGGGAAGCTCCTACGAGCAGTACTTC. This sequence joins TRBV7-9 and TRBJ2-7; 9 bases match TRBD1. J gave up 0 bases and V 4 bases, and 10 bases lay outside the gene matches. Germline V gene lookup returns CDR1 SEHNR and CDR2 FQNEAQ (reference sequence). CDR3 length: 17 amino acids.

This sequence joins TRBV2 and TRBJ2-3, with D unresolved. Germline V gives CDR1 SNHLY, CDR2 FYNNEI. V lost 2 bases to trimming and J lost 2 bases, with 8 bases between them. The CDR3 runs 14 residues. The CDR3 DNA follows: TGTGCCAGCAGTGAAATGCGGTTCACAGATACGCAGTATTTT. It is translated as CASSEMRFTDTQYF.

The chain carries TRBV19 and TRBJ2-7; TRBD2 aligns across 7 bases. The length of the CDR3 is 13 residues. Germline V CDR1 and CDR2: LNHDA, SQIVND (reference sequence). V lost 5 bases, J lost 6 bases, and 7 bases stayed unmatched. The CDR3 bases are TGTGCCAGTAGTGCCAGTCCTAGCGGCGAGCAGTACTTC. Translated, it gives CASSASPSGEQYF.

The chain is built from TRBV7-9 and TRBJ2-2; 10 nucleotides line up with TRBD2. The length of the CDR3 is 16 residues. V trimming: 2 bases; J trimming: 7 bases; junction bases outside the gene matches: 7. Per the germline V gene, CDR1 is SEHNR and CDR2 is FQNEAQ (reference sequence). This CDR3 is CASSLLAGVGGGELFF. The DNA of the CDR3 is TGTGCCAGCAGCTTACTAGCGGGAGTAGGTGGCGGGGAGCTGTTTTTT.